This entry lists 8 T cell receptor beta chains sequenced from one sample in a study of PD-L1 blockade in urothelial cancer. Time point reported: peripheral blood 6 weeks after treatment start. Sequencing used immunoSEQ multiplex PCR; TCRdb keeps in-frame clones, though not all of them. This table has 25,000 to 35,000 clones, roughly three quarters appearing once. The sample was PBMCs, taken around atezolizumab (anti-PD-L1) treatment. The receptor source for this set is a man aged 65 to 79 with urothelial cancer.

This rearrangement joins TRBV5-1 to TRBJ2-1, with no clear D. CDR3 length equals 13 residues. Germline CDR1 and CDR2: SGHRS and YFSETQ. The V gene lost 3 bases and the J gene lost 5 bases, with 9 bases spanning the gap. CDR3 DNA sequence: TGCGCCAGCAGCTCCACATACGACAATGAGCAGTTCTTC. Amino acids: CASSSTYDNEQFF.

The chain links TRBV28 to TRBJ1-2; TRBD1 aligns across 7 bases. Germline CDR1 is MDHEN and CDR2 is SYDVKM. Losses at the gene ends were 6 bases for V and 7 bases for J; bases not matched to a gene: 14. This CDR3 is built from 15 residues. The CDR3 coding sequence is TGTGCCAGCAGCACTTGGGACAGAAAGGGAGGTGGCTACACCTTC. It is translated as CASSTWDRKGGGYTF.

This rearrangement joins TRBV29-1 to TRBJ1-2; TRBD1 matches 9 bases. V shed 0 bases and J 4 bases; nucleotides not matched to a gene: 15. Germline CDR1 reads SQVTM; CDR2 reads ANQGSEA. The CDR3 sequence is 18 residues long. CDR3: CSVEDVSLDRGRSYGYTF. CDR3 in DNA: TGCAGCGTTGAAGATGTATCCCTGGACAGGGGCAGATCCTATGGCTACACCTTC.

This clone occurred a few times. The CDR3 nucleotides are TGTGCCAGCAGCAAGGGGACAGAACCCTACGAGCAGTACTTC. Translated: CASSKGTEPYEQYF. This rearrangement joins TRBV7-9 to TRBJ2-7, with TRBD1 identical over 7 bases. The junction had 6 bases not matched to a gene; V was cut back by 5 bases and J by 2 bases. The CDR3 is made up of 14 amino acids. Germline V gene lookup returns CDR1 SEHNR and CDR2 FQNEAQ (reference sequence). The entire variable domain, with the rest obtained from reference TRBV7-9 and TRBJ2-7, is as follows: DTGVSQNPRHKITKRGQNVTFRCDPISEHNRLYWYRQTLGQGPEFLTYFQNEAQLEKSRLLSDRFSAERPKGSFSTLEIQRTEQGDSAMYLCASSKGTEPYEQYFGPGTRLTVT.

The genes are TRBV10-1 and TRBJ2-5; 8 bases are a match to TRBD1. Germline-derived CDR1 and CDR2 are WNHNN and SYGVQD (reference sequence). This CDR3 is 15 amino acids long. J lost 2 bases, V lost 6 bases, and 8 bases had no gene match. The chain's CDR3 is CASREDRGSQETQYF. For the CDR3, the DNA is TGCGCCAGCAGGGAAGACAGGGGATCTCAAGAGACCCAGTACTTC.

The DNA of the CDR3 is TGTGCCAGCAGCGTAGCAGGGAGGGGCGCGGATACGCAGTATTTT. Protein sequence: CASSVAGRGADTQYF. The chain uses TRBV9 and TRBJ2-3; 7 bases are a match to TRBD2. Germline CDR1 SGDLS, CDR2 YYNGEE. CDR3 length equals 15 residues. The ends lost 0 bases at V and 6 bases at J; junction bases unmatched: 7.

The chain uses TRBV4-1 and TRBJ1-5; possible D gene TRBD1, 6 bases. CDR1 is MGHRA, CDR2 YSYEKL, per germline. Trimming took off 4 bases at V and 2 bases at J, with 6 bases between the two ends. The CDR3 runs to 13 residues. The CDR3 DNA sequence: TGCGCCAGCAGCCGACAGGGCAATCAGCCCCAGCATTTT. It encodes CASSRQGNQPQHF.

A single count supports this clone. The gene calls are TRBV2 and TRBJ1-1; 7 bases are a match to TRBD1. The CDR3 contains 14 residues. Germline V gives CDR1 SNHLY, CDR2 FYNNEI. The V and J ends lost 6 bases and 7 bases, in that order; junction bases with no gene match: 11. CDR3 in DNA: TGTGCCAGCAGCCTACCTTTCAACAGGGGTGAAGCTTTCTTT. This encodes CASSLPFNRGEAFF.